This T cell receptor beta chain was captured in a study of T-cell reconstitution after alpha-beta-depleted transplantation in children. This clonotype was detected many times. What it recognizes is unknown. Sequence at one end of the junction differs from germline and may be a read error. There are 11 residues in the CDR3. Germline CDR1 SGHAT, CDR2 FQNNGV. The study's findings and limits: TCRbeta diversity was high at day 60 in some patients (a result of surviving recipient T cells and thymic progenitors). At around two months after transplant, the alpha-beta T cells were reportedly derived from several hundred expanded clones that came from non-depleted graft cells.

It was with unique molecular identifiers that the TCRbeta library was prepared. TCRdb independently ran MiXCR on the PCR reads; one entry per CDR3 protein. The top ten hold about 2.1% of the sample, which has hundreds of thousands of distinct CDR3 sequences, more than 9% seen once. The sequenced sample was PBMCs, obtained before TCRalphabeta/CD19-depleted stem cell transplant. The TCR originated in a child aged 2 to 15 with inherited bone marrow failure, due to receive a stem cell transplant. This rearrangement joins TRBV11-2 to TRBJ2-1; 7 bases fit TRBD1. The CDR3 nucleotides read TGTGCCAGCAGTGCAGGGGGTTCCGGTATCTTC. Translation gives CASSAGGSGIF.